What follows are 31 T cell receptor beta chains derived from one specimen sequenced in a study of breast tumors, draining lymph nodes, adjacent tissues. TCRdb recomputed calls from the multiplex PCR reads with MiXCR, one row per CDR3 protein. The sample includes about 14,000 distinct CDR3 sequences, around 54% of them seen just once. Material: tumor-adjacent breast tissue. Receptors were obtained from a female donor with breast cancer. Some clones in this sample may be carry-over from other donors' samples.

As to this clonotype: Germline and junction disagree at one end, which may indicate a read error. This sequence joins TRBV7-7 and TRBJ1-5; D is undetermined. The J call may not be correct, given that the DNA end is closer to TRBJ2-3. The CDR3 is 13 amino acids. From germline, CDR1 is SSHAT and CDR2 FNYEAQ (reference sequence). CDR3 loop: CASSLGTNQPQYF. DNA of the CDR3: TGTGCTAGCAGCTTAGGCACCAATCAGCCCCAGTATTTT.

The chain uses TRBV2 and TRBJ2-3; perhaps TRBD2 as D (6 bases). This CDR3 is built from 14 residues. Trimming pared 6 bases from V and 0 bases from J, leaving 10 bases between. Germline lookup yields CDR1 SNHLY and CDR2 FYNNEI. The CDR3, as DNA: TGTGCCAGCAGCCGGGACTCAAGCACAGATACGCAGTATTTT. Translation gives CASSRDSSTDTQYF. Supplemented by reference TRBV2 and TRBJ2-3, the full variable domain reads EPEVTQTPSHQVTQMGQEVILRCVPISNHLYFYWYRQILGQKVEFLVSFYNNEISEKSEIFDDQFSVERPDGSNFTLKIRSTKLEDSAMYFCASSRDSSTDTQYFGPGTRLTVL.

This clonotype was counted a few times. The rearrangement joins TRBV19 to TRBJ2-3, with 9 bases aligning to TRBD2. Unmatched junction bases numbered 18, after V lost 5 bases and J lost 9 bases. Germline V lookup: CDR1 LNHDA, CDR2 SQIVND (reference sequence). This CDR3 is 17 amino acids long. CDR3 protein: CASSGAAGGTGGETQYF. The CDR3 DNA sequence: TGTGCCAGTAGTGGGGCAGCGGGAGGAACGGGCGGCGAAACGCAGTATTTT. Using reference TRBV19 and TRBJ2-3 for the parts outside the CDR3, the full variable domain is DGGITQSPKYLFRKEGQNVTLSCEQNLNHDAMYWYRQDPGQGLRLIYYSQIVNDFQKGDIAEGYSVSREKKESFPLTVTSAQKNPTAFYLCASSGAAGGTGGETQYFGPGTRLTVL.

The V call is TRBV12-3 or TRBV12-4, the J call TRBJ2-5; D unclear. Trimming took off 8 bases at V and 5 bases at J, with 12 bases between the two ends. The CDR3 is made up of 12 amino acids. CDR3: CASANLRETQYF. The DNA for the CDR3 is TGTGCCAGCGCAAACCTGAGGGAGACCCAGTACTTC.

The rearrangement links TRBV4-3 to TRBJ2-3; 7 positions match TRBD1. The germline CDR1 and CDR2 sequences are LGHNA and YSLEER. The CDR3 spans 15 residues. Germline trimming cut 4 bases from V and 0 bases from J; bases unmatched to any gene: 4. The CDR3 nucleotides are TGCGCCAGCAGCCCCGGGACAGCTAGCACAGATACGCAGTATTTT. This codes for CASSPGTASTDTQYF.

The chain links TRBV24-1 to TRBJ1-5; D ambiguous. Deletions cut 4 bases from V and 0 bases from J, with 3 bases between. This CDR3 has 13 amino acids. In germline, CDR1 is KGHDR, CDR2 SFDVKD. DNA of the CDR3: TGTGCCACCAGTGACAATAGCAATCAGCCCCAGCATTTT. Translating it yields CATSDNSNQPQHF.

The chain recombines TRBV6-5 with TRBJ1-2, with no clear D. This CDR3 comprises 13 residues. Trimming took off 6 bases at V and 3 bases at J, with 11 bases between the two ends. CDR1 and CDR2 from the germline V gene are MNHEY and SVGAGI. DNA for the CDR3: TGTGCCAGCAGCCCCGACATGTACTATGGCTACACCTTC. This sequence encodes CASSPDMYYGYTF.

The chain carries TRBV19 and TRBJ2-1; D tentatively fits TRBD1 or TRBD2 (6 bases each). The CDR3 sequence is 14 residues long. V was pared by 5 bases and J by 10 bases, with 18 bases between. Germline V gene sequence: CDR1 LNHDA, CDR2 SQIVND (reference sequence). Here the CDR3 reads CASSSGAGLNEQFF. Written as DNA, the CDR3 is TGTGCCAGTAGTTCGGGGGCAGGTTTAAACGAGCAGTTCTTC.

The J gene is TRBJ2-7, the V gene TRBV14, with a weak D call TRBD1 (6 bases). Trimming removed 1 base from V and 2 bases from J, with 18 bases in between. CDR1 is SGHDN, CDR2 FVKESK, per germline. The CDR3 has 17 amino acids. As DNA, the CDR3 is TGTGCCAGCAGCCAAGTAGACCAAAGACAGGCCCCCTACGAGCAGTACTTC. This encodes CASSQVDQRQAPYEQYF.

The chain employs TRBV3-1 and TRBJ1-6; D remains unclear. V lost 1 base and J 10 bases, leaving 5 bases between the germline ends. This CDR3 spans 12 amino acids. CDR1 is LGHDT, CDR2 YNNKEL, per germline (reference sequence). CDR3 protein: CASSQGASPLHF. The CDR3 nucleotides read TGTGCCAGCAGCCAAGGAGCCTCACCCCTCCACTTT.

This clonotype was observed a single time. This chain links TRBV10-3 with TRBJ1-5, with 9 bases fitting TRBD1. Germline V gene data show CDR1 as ENHRY and CDR2 as SYGVKD. The ends lost 0 bases at V and 7 bases at J; junction bases unmatched: 7. The CDR3 extends over 16 amino acids. CDR3 coding DNA: TGTGCCATCAGTGAGTCAGGACAGGGGATCGGACAGCCCCAGCATTTT. This sequence encodes CAISESGQGIGQPQHF.

In its sample, this clonotype was seen once. J is TRBJ2-3 and V is TRBV24-1; 8 nucleotides match TRBD1. The CDR3 has 16 amino acids. CDR1 KGHDR and CDR2 SFDVKD come from the germline V gene. V trimming: 4 bases; J trimming: 2 bases; junction bases outside the gene matches: 7. In nucleotides, the CDR3 is TGTGCCACCAGTGACCCCAAGACAGGGGCCACAGATACGCAGTATTTT. Its translation: CATSDPKTGATDTQYF.

This clonotype was seen ten or more times. This chain uses TRBV30 with TRBJ1-4; 10 bases fit TRBD1. The V gene's germline CDR1 is GTSNPN and CDR2 SVGIG (reference sequence). J lost 7 bases, V lost 0 bases, and 2 bases had no gene match. The CDR3 totals 14 residues. The CDR3: CAWSVGTGAEKLFF. In DNA, the CDR3 is TGTGCCTGGAGTGTCGGGACAGGGGCTGAAAAACTGTTTTTT.

This clonotype was seen a few times. J is TRBJ1-1 and V is TRBV6-1; 8 nucleotides line up with TRBD1. Germline CDR1 MNHNS, CDR2 SASEGT. Trimming removed 6 bases from V and 0 bases from J; junction bases left unmatched: 9. The CDR3 consists of 16 residues. CDR3 amino acids: CASSHPGGLVNTEAFF. The CDR3, as DNA: TGTGCCAGCAGCCACCCAGGGGGCCTAGTGAACACTGAAGCTTTCTTT.

This clonotype was counted at least ten times. The chain uses TRBV20-1 and TRBJ2-3; 7 bases fit TRBD1. The V segment lost 0 bases and the J segment 6 bases; nucleotides outside the gene matches: 6. Germline CDR1 reads DFQATT; CDR2 reads SNEGSKA (reference sequence). The CDR3 length is 14 residues. The CDR3 reads CSARDQRGRDTQYF. The CDR3 DNA reads as TGCAGTGCTAGAGATCAAAGGGGGCGGGATACGCAGTATTTT.

This sequence joins TRBV7-2 and TRBJ2-2, with TRBD2 matching over 14 bases. V was clipped by 0 bases and J by 4 bases; unmatched bases: 4. The CDR3 runs to 18 residues. Germline CDR1 SGHTA, CDR2 FQGNSA. CDR3 nucleotide sequence: TGTGCCAGCAGCTTAGCCCGGACTAGCGGGAGGTTCACCGGGGAGCTGTTTTTT. Its translation: CASSLARTSGRFTGELFF. The full variable domain, rest sourced from reference TRBV7-2 and TRBJ2-2, is GAGVSQSPSNKVTEKGKDVELRCDPISGHTALYWYRQSLGQGLEFLIYFQGNSAPDKSGLPSDRFSAERTGGSVSTLTIQRTQQEDSAVYLCASSLARTSGRFTGELFFGEGSRLTVL.

This sequence joins TRBV15 and TRBJ1-2; D gene ambiguous. CDR3 length: 13 residues. The ends were cut back, 0 bases at V and 2 bases at J, with 4 bases in the middle. CDR1 and CDR2 (germline): LNHNV, YYDKDF (reference sequence). The CDR3 loop reads CATSRDLNYGYTF. In nucleotides, the CDR3 is TGTGCCACCAGCAGAGATCTAAACTATGGCTACACCTTC.

The chain has TRBV2 and TRBJ2-5; weak D call: TRBD1 (6 bases). The CDR3 extends over 12 amino acids. The V gene's germline CDR1 is SNHLY and CDR2 FYNNEI. The V end lost 7 bases, the J end lost 0 bases, and 6 bases lay between the germline ends. CDR3 region: CASKGDQETQYF. CDR3 coding DNA: TGTGCCAGCAAGGGGGACCAAGAGACCCAGTACTTC.

The chain carries TRBV20-1 and TRBJ2-1; 15 bases line up with TRBD2. The V and J ends lost 6 bases and 6 bases, in that order; junction bases with no gene match: 12. This CDR3 is 17 amino acids long. Per the germline V gene, CDR1 is DFQATT and CDR2 is SNEGSKA (reference sequence). Here the CDR3 reads CSAPGLAGGQGSNEQFF. Here the CDR3 DNA reads TGCAGTGCCCCGGGACTAGCGGGAGGCCAGGGGTCCAATGAGCAGTTCTTC.

The chain is built from TRBV20-1 and TRBJ2-2; 8 nucleotides align to TRBD2. The J segment lost 4 bases and the V segment lost 3 bases, leaving 10 bases of the junction unmatched. This CDR3 comprises 16 residues. In germline, CDR1 is DFQATT, CDR2 SNEGSKA (reference sequence). The CDR3 loop reads CSASIDTSGTTGELFF. CDR3 DNA: TGCAGTGCTAGTATTGATACTAGCGGAACCACCGGGGAGCTGTTTTTT.

This clonotype is judged medium-sized. The genes are TRBV6-4 and TRBJ2-2, with TRBD1 matching over 8 bases. The CDR3 sequence is 16 residues long. V lost 2 bases, J lost 4 bases, and 6 bases stayed unmatched. Germline CDR1 reads MRHNA; CDR2 reads SNTAGT. CDR3 nucleotide sequence: TGTGCCAGCAGTGACACGTGGACAGGGTCCACCGGGGAGCTGTTTTTT. It encodes CASSDTWTGSTGELFF.

As DNA, the CDR3 is TGCGCCAGCAGCCAAGATGCCACTCGGTACTTC. It specifies CASSQDATRYF. V and J are TRBV4-1 and TRBJ2-7; D is undetermined. The germline V gene encodes CDR1 MGHRA and CDR2 YSYEKL. CDR3 length: 11 amino acids. V lost 0 bases and J lost 12, with 9 bases in between.

The V gene is TRBV20-1, the J gene TRBJ2-7, with D possibly matching TRBD1 (5 bases). V was trimmed by 3 bases and J by 2 bases, leaving 11 bases between them. Looked up from germline, CDR1 is DFQATT and CDR2 is SNEGSKA (reference sequence). CDR3 length: 13 residues. The CDR3 loop reads CSARSGITYEQYF. The CDR3 DNA reads TGCAGTGCTAGGTCAGGGATCACCTACGAGCAGTACTTC.

This chain links TRBV29-1 with TRBJ1-2; D is uncertain. The CDR3 loop spans 16 amino acids. Germline V lookup: CDR1 SQVTM, CDR2 ANQGSEA. V was trimmed by 0 bases and J by 2 bases, leaving 16 bases between them. CDR3 DNA sequence: TGCAGCGTTGAAGATCTGGGGAGAAGCGTAAACTATGGCTACACCTTC. Translated: CSVEDLGRSVNYGYTF.

This clonotype is medium-sized. V usage is TRBV6-1 and J usage is TRBJ1-6; 7 nucleotides agree with TRBD1. Trimming took 10 bases from V and 9 from J; bases not matched to a gene: 15. The CDR3 spans 15 residues. In germline, CDR1 is MNHNS, CDR2 SASEGT. The CDR3 spells CATTSTQGRSSPLHF. CDR3 bases: TGTGCCACCACATCGACACAGGGGAGATCTTCACCCCTCCACTTT.

This clonotype was counted ten times or more. This sequence joins TRBV7-3 and TRBJ1-1; 8 bases agree with TRBD1. The CDR3 contains 13 residues. With 5 bases clipped from V and 4 bases from J, the junction kept 3 bases outside the gene matches. Looked up from germline, CDR1 is SGHTA and CDR2 is FQGTGA. For the CDR3, the DNA is TGTGCCAGCAGCCCAACAGGGGGCACTGAAGCTTTCTTT. Its protein is CASSPTGGTEAFF. Using reference TRBV7-3 and TRBJ1-1 for the parts outside the CDR3, the full variable domain is GAGVSQTPSNKVTEKGKYVELRCDPISGHTALYWYRQSLGQGPEFLIYFQGTGAADDSGLPNDRFFAVRPEGSVSTLKIQRTERGDSAVYLCASSPTGGTEAFFGQGTRLTVV.

This rearrangement joins TRBV12-3 or TRBV12-4 to TRBJ1-6; a possible D gene is TRBD1 (6 bases). The CDR3 consists of 14 residues. Trimming removed 3 bases from V and 14 bases from J, with 17 bases in between. Here the CDR3 reads CASSFSSWGRTLHF. The CDR3 bases are TGTGCCAGCAGTTTCAGTTCCTGGGGGCGAACCCTCCACTTT.

There are many counts of this clonotype. V and J are TRBV28 and TRBJ1-4, with TRBD1 matching over 11 bases. The CDR3 sequence is 15 residues long. V lost 3 bases and J lost 3; bases outside the gene matches: 0. Germline values: CDR1 MDHEN, CDR2 SYDVKM. The CDR3 DNA is TGTGCCAGCAGTTTGGGACAGGGGGCTAATGAAAAACTGTTTTTT. This translates into CASSLGQGANEKLFF. Full variable domain (outside the CDR3, taken from reference TRBV28 and TRBJ1-4): DVKVTQSSRYLVKRTGEKVFLECVQDMDHENMFWYRQDPGLGLRLIYFSYDVKMKEKGDIPEGYSVSREKKERFSLILESASTNQTSMYLCASSLGQGANEKLFFGSGTQLSVL.

About this clonotype: At one end the junction does not follow the germline gene, possibly because of a read error. The chain has TRBV7-2 and TRBJ1-2, with unresolved D. Germline V CDR1 and CDR2: SGHTA, FQGNSA. There are 14 residues in the CDR3. The CDR3 reads CASSLAEGAYSHTF. CDR3 coding DNA: TGTGCCAGCAGCTTGGCTGAGGGTGCCTATAGCCACACTTTC.

In this sample, this clonotype turned up many times. The CDR3 protein is CASSPSGTGVQPQHF. As DNA, the CDR3 is TGTGCCAGCTCACCTTCCGGGACAGGGGTACAGCCCCAGCATTTT. The J gene is TRBJ1-5, the V gene TRBV18; 10 nucleotides match TRBD1. The CDR3 length is 15 residues. CDR1 is KGHSH, CDR2 LQKENI, per germline. After removal of 3 bases from V and 7 bases from J, the junction contained 6 bases not matched to a gene.

This chain uses TRBV20-1 with TRBJ1-3; D not certain. CDR3 size: 14 residues. The V gene's germline CDR1 is DFQATT and CDR2 SNEGSKA (reference sequence). Here the CDR3 DNA reads TGCAGCGTTGATGCAATAGGAGCCGGCAACACCATATATTTT. The encoded protein is CSVDAIGAGNTIYF.